Each of the 29 T cell receptor beta chains below was sequenced from the same sample in a study of cytomegalovirus exposure and HLA in healthy donors. The PCR made use of 60 Vbeta and 13 Jbeta primers. Using immunoSEQ multiplex PCR, the repertoire was profiled, and TCRdb retains in-frame clones only, with some absent. Its listing shows roughly 100,000 clones. Specimen: PBMCs. These receptors were taken from a man over 45 in good health and CMV-seronegative.

The CDR3 loop is CASSSVHLSLETQYF. CDR3 DNA sequence: TGTGCCAGCAGTTCGGTTCATCTCTCGCTAGAGACCCAGTACTTC. J is TRBJ2-5 and V is TRBV27; D is undetermined. V lost 4 bases and J 4 bases, leaving 16 bases between the germline ends. The V gene's germline CDR1 is MNHEY and CDR2 SMNVEV (reference sequence). CDR3 length: 15 residues.

J is TRBJ2-1 and V is TRBV7-9, with D maybe TRBD2 (5 bases). From germline, CDR1 is SEHNR and CDR2 FQNEAQ (reference sequence). With 5 bases removed from V and 6 bases from J, the gap between germline ends came to 17 bases. This CDR3 has 15 residues. CDR3 protein: CASSPKTRAANEQFF. CDR3 nucleotide sequence: TGTGCCAGCAGCCCGAAGACGCGGGCGGCCAATGAGCAGTTCTTC.

The CDR3: CASSPDLPAGHTF. CDR3 nucleotides: TGTGCCAGCTCACCAGATCTCCCGGCAGGGCACACCTTC. The rearrangement uses TRBV18 and TRBJ1-2, with a possible D match to TRBD1 (5 bases). Trimming took off 2 bases at V and 12 bases at J, with 16 bases between the two ends. Looked up from germline, CDR1 is KGHSH and CDR2 is LQKENI. The CDR3 totals 13 residues. Filled out from reference TRBV18 and TRBJ1-2, the complete variable domain reads NAGVMQNPRHLVRRRGQEARLRCSPMKGHSHVYWYRQLPEEGLKFMVYLQKENIIDESGMPKERFSAEFPKEGPSILRIQQVVRGDSAAYFCASSPDLPAGHTFGSGTRLTVV.

V usage is TRBV4-1 and J usage is TRBJ1-6, with D unclear. Trimming left V 3 bases short and J 10 bases short, with 13 bases between. CDR1 and CDR2 (germline): MGHRA, YSYEKL. The CDR3 is made up of 14 amino acids. CDR3 coding DNA: TGCGCCAGCAGCCACCGTCGAGCGGACTCACCCCTCCACTTT. This gives the protein CASSHRRADSPLHF.

The chain recombines TRBV6-6 with TRBJ2-5, with D maybe TRBD2 (6 bases). CDR1 is MNHNY, CDR2 SVGAGI, per germline (reference sequence). The CDR3 is 15 amino acids. V was cut by 0 bases and J by 3 bases, with 11 bases left in between. CDR3 sequence reads: CASSYSRERKETQYF. The CDR3 nucleotides read TGTGCCAGCAGTTACTCTCGGGAGCGGAAAGAGACCCAGTACTTC.

V usage is TRBV2 and J usage is TRBJ1-1; D perhaps matches TRBD1 (6 bases). Germline V lookup: CDR1 SNHLY, CDR2 FYNNEI. V was shortened by 3 bases and J by 1 base, with 9 bases between the two germline ends. CDR3 length equals 14 residues. Written as DNA, the CDR3 is TGTGCCAGCAGTGATAAGACAGGGAACACTGAAGCTTTCTTT. Translating it yields CASSDKTGNTEAFF.

The chain couples TRBV19 to TRBJ2-1, with 9 bases fitting TRBD1. Germline CDR1 LNHDA, CDR2 SQIVND (reference sequence). V lost 5 bases to trimming and J lost 6 bases; unmatched junction nucleotides: 5. The CDR3 length is 14 residues. In DNA form, the CDR3 reads TGTGCCAGTAGTCGGGACAGGGTGTCCAATGAGCAGTTCTTC. Its protein is CASSRDRVSNEQFF.

The chain recombines TRBV7-2 with TRBJ1-2; a possible D gene is TRBD1 (5 bases). The CDR3 has 14 amino acids. Looked up from germline, CDR1 is SGHTA and CDR2 is FQGNSA. Between the trimmed V and J ends, which lost 7 bases and 6 bases, there was a span of 18 bases. DNA for the CDR3: TGTGCCAGCATCCAAGGACCAGGGAAGGATGGCTACACCTTC. It codes for CASIQGPGKDGYTF.

The CDR3, as DNA: TGCGCCAGCAGCAGGGTACAGGCAACTCCTAGCACAGATACGCAGTATTTT. It is translated as CASSRVQATPSTDTQYF. This chain connects TRBV5-1 to TRBJ2-3; the D gene is possibly TRBD1 (5 bases). The CDR3 consists of 17 residues. Deletions cut 4 bases from V and 0 bases from J, with 18 bases between. The germline V gene encodes CDR1 SGHRS and CDR2 YFSETQ. The whole variable domain, filled in from reference TRBV5-1 and TRBJ2-3, reads KAGVTQTPRYLIKTRGQQVTLSCSPISGHRSVSWYQQTPGQGLQFLFEYFSETQRNKGNFPGRFSGRQFSNSRSEMNVSTLELGDSALYLCASSRVQATPSTDTQYFGPGTRLTVL.

The chain has TRBV6-1 and TRBJ1-2, with D possibly being TRBD1 (5 bases). The CDR3 has 14 amino acids. Germline V gene lookup returns CDR1 MNHNS and CDR2 SASEGT. Deletions cut 5 bases from V and 2 bases from J, with 12 bases between. The CDR3 sequence is CASSPRGENYGYTF. The CDR3 coding sequence is TGTGCCAGCAGTCCCCGGGGGGAAAACTATGGCTACACCTTC.

V is TRBV5-1 and J is TRBJ1-6; 7 bases are shared with TRBD1. Trimming removed 4 bases from V and 9 bases from J; junction bases left unmatched: 10. CDR3 length: 15 amino acids. Germline-derived CDR1 and CDR2 are SGHRS and YFSETQ. CDR3 sequence: CASSVTWDRTSPLHF. CDR3 nucleotide sequence: TGCGCCAGCAGCGTTACCTGGGACAGAACTTCACCCCTCCACTTT.

The rearrangement uses TRBV5-1 and TRBJ2-7; TRBD2 is a possible D gene (7 bases). Germline V gene lookup returns CDR1 SGHRS and CDR2 YFSETQ. The ends were cut back, 7 bases at V and 7 bases at J, with 21 bases in the middle. This CDR3 contains 14 residues. The CDR3 loop is CASRGASLLGEQYF. Here the CDR3 DNA reads TGCGCCAGCCGGGGGGCCTCTCTTCTGGGGGAGCAGTACTTC.

V gene TRBV4-3 combines with J gene TRBJ2-5; TRBD2 is a possible D gene (5 bases). V was trimmed by 1 base and J by 1 base, leaving 19 bases between them. The germline V gene has CDR1 LGHNA and CDR2 YSLEER. The CDR3 has 18 amino acids. For the CDR3, the DNA is TGCGCCAGCAGCCAAGGGGTGCCGGGGTCCACCTCCCAAGAGACCCAGTACTTC. Protein product: CASSQGVPGSTSQETQYF.

The chain employs TRBV29-1 and TRBJ2-5, with D unclear. This CDR3 spans 13 amino acids. Trimming left V 0 bases short and J 3 bases short, with 8 bases between. Germline-derived CDR1 and CDR2 are SQVTM and ANQGSEA. Written as DNA, the CDR3 is TGCAGCGTTGAAGATGACTGGGAAGAGACCCAGTACTTC. Translation: CSVEDDWEETQYF.

The CDR3 region is CASSLTGGEYGYTF. The DNA of the CDR3 is TGTGCCAGCAGCTTGACAGGGGGGGAATATGGCTACACCTTC. The rearrangement links TRBV5-4 to TRBJ1-2, with TRBD1 matching 8 bases. CDR1 is SGHNT, CDR2 YYREEE, per germline (reference sequence). The CDR3 runs 14 residues. V lost 1 base and J lost 5; bases outside the gene matches: 4.

V is TRBV5-1 and J is TRBJ2-1, with 8 bases aligning to TRBD2. This CDR3 spans 16 amino acids. The junction had 13 bases not matched to a gene; V was cut back by 7 bases and J by 4 bases. The germline V gene has CDR1 SGHRS and CDR2 YFSETQ. Here the CDR3 reads CASGYGLAGAYNEQFF. The CDR3 DNA reads TGCGCCAGCGGATATGGACTAGCAGGAGCGTACAATGAGCAGTTCTTC. Full variable domain (rest looked up from reference TRBV5-1 and TRBJ2-1): KAGVTQTPRYLIKTRGQQVTLSCSPISGHRSVSWYQQTPGQGLQFLFEYFSETQRNKGNFPGRFSGRQFSNSRSEMNVSTLELGDSALYLCASGYGLAGAYNEQFFGPGTRLTVL.

V is TRBV7-3 and J is TRBJ2-1; 7 bases line up with TRBD2. The germline gives CDR1 SGHTA, CDR2 FQGTGA. The CDR3 spans 16 residues. V shed 2 bases and J 7 bases; nucleotides not matched to a gene: 11. CDR3 DNA: TGTGCCAGCAGCTTAGGTGCGGGAGAAGGGAGGAATGAGCAGTTCTTC. As protein: CASSLGAGEGRNEQFF.

The V and J genes are TRBV25-1 and TRBJ2-4; 7 nucleotides agree with TRBD2. CDR1 MGHDK and CDR2 SYGVNS come from the germline V gene. There are 16 residues in the CDR3. V lost 1 base and J lost 9; bases outside the gene matches: 12. CDR3 loop: CASSEWEGTGGGIQYF. The CDR3, as DNA: TGTGCCAGCAGTGAATGGGAGGGGACCGGAGGAGGCATTCAGTACTTC.

As for this clone: A junction boundary mismatches the germline segment, possibly from a read error. V is TRBV6-1 and J is TRBJ2-1; the D is unclear. The CDR3 is 15 residues long. From germline, CDR1 is MNHNS and CDR2 SASEGT. The CDR3 is CASTEMGVSYNEQFF. CDR3 nucleotide sequence: TGTGCCAGCACTGAAATGGGCGTTAGCTACAATGAGCAGTTCTTC.

The chain couples TRBV19 to TRBJ2-7, with TRBD2 identical over 10 bases. Germline values: CDR1 LNHDA, CDR2 SQIVND (reference sequence). CDR3 length: 15 residues. The V gene end was trimmed by 4 bases and the J gene end by 0 bases; junction bases not matched to a gene: 3. As DNA, the CDR3 is TGTGCCAGTAGTAGAGCGGGGGGGAACTCCTACGAGCAGTACTTC. Translation: CASSRAGGNSYEQYF.

The V gene is TRBV5-1, the J gene TRBJ1-1; no firm D call. CDR3 size: 16 residues. The V and J ends lost 0 bases and 6 bases respectively, with 18 bases between them. Germline V lookup: CDR1 SGHRS, CDR2 YFSETQ. This chain's CDR3 is CASSLEAAPGGAEAFF. In DNA form, the CDR3 reads TGCGCCAGCAGCTTGGAGGCGGCCCCTGGAGGCGCTGAAGCTTTCTTT.

The chain uses TRBV2 and TRBJ2-5; 8 bases fit TRBD2. Germline lookup yields CDR1 SNHLY and CDR2 FYNNEI. V was clipped by 6 bases and J by 5 bases; unmatched bases: 8. CDR3 length: 14 amino acids. Here the CDR3 DNA reads TGTGCCAGCAGCGGGAGGGGGGGTACGGAGACCCAGTACTTC. Its protein is CASSGRGGTETQYF.

The CDR3 nucleotides are TGTGCTAGTTCTCGACAGAACCAAAAAAATAGCAATCAGCCCCAGCATTTT. It codes for CASSRQNQKNSNQPQHF. The chain has TRBV12-5 and TRBJ1-5, with D perhaps matching TRBD1 (5 bases). Trimming stripped 8 bases from V and 0 bases from J, with 20 bases between. The CDR3 extends over 17 amino acids. Per germline, CDR1 LGHNT and CDR2 FRNRAP.

This sequence joins TRBV6-6 and TRBJ1-5; D ambiguous. Trimming removed 5 bases at V and 8 bases at J, with 13 bases between. Germline-derived CDR1 and CDR2 are MNHNY and SVGAGI (reference sequence). There are 13 residues in the CDR3. DNA of the CDR3: TGTGCCAGCAGTCGAGGGAGCGAAGAGCCCCAGCATTTT. The encoded protein is CASSRGSEEPQHF.

The chain combines TRBV5-1 with TRBJ2-1, with unresolved D. V was clipped by 0 bases and J by 6 bases, with 7 bases between them. The CDR3 runs 13 residues. Germline CDR1 SGHRS, CDR2 YFSETQ. This CDR3 is CASSLGHLNEQFF. In DNA form, the CDR3 reads TGCGCCAGCAGCTTGGGACACCTCAATGAGCAGTTCTTC. The full variable domain, rest sourced from reference TRBV5-1 and TRBJ2-1, is KAGVTQTPRYLIKTRGQQVTLSCSPISGHRSVSWYQQTPGQGLQFLFEYFSETQRNKGNFPGRFSGRQFSNSRSEMNVSTLELGDSALYLCASSLGHLNEQFFGPGTRLTVL.

Details on this clone: The identical CDR3 is also encoded by other nucleotide sequences in the sample. CDR3 in DNA: TGTGCCAGCAGTTACTCGGGGCAGGGAAGCTACGAGCAGTACTTC. This translates into CASSYSGQGSYEQYF. The V call is TRBV6-5, the J call TRBJ2-7; possibly TRBD1 for D (5 bases). Germline values: CDR1 MNHEY, CDR2 SVGAGI. Trimming cost V 0 bases and J 3 bases, with 12 bases left between them. This CDR3 is 15 amino acids long.

The chain couples TRBV18 to TRBJ1-5; D might be TRBD1 (5 bases). CDR3 length: 14 residues. Germline V gene sequence: CDR1 KGHSH, CDR2 LQKENI. Trimming stripped 0 bases from V and 5 bases from J, with 8 bases between. CDR3 protein: CASSPPGGDQPQHF. Here the CDR3 DNA reads TGTGCCAGCTCACCACCGGGGGGGGATCAGCCCCAGCATTTT.

The gene calls are TRBV6-6 and TRBJ1-3; no clear D. The V end lost 8 bases, the J end lost 4 bases, and 9 bases lay between the germline ends. Per the germline V gene, CDR1 is MNHNY and CDR2 is SVGAGI (reference sequence). There are 12 residues in the CDR3. The CDR3 nucleotides are TGTGCCAGCCGGCTAGAGGGAAACACCATATATTTT. Translation: CASRLEGNTIYF.

The chain recombines TRBV25-1 with TRBJ1-5, with 8 nucleotides matching TRBD1. CDR1 is MGHDK, CDR2 SYGVNS, per germline. The trim removed 4 bases at V and 6 bases at J, leaving 5 bases unmatched. The CDR3 extends over 14 amino acids. The CDR3: CASSAQGASQPQHF. In DNA, the CDR3 is TGTGCCAGCAGTGCTCAGGGGGCGTCTCAGCCCCAGCATTTT.